This is a list of T cell receptor beta chains from one sample in a study of cytomegalovirus exposure and HLA in healthy donors. Assay used: immunoSEQ multiplex PCR; TCRdb lists only in-frame clones, some missing. This repertoire shows 150,000 or so clones, 70% to 80% found once; its top ten account for 1%. The sequenced sample was PBMCs. The receptors here all came from a woman aged 40 to 49 in good health and CMV-seronegative. The CDR3 runs from the conserved cysteine through the conserved F or W. The D gene is left open where the match is weak. Rows may omit the clone size; those that give it use once, few, many or a size class.

J | size | D | V | CDR3 | DNA
TRBJ2-7 | - | TRBD2 | TRBV27 | CATGGLAGGGEQYF | TGTGCCACAGGCGGGCTAGCGGGAGGAGGGGAGCAGTACTTC
TRBJ2-7 | - | TRBD1 | TRBV11-3 | CASSRGTAFTYEQYF | TGTGCCAGCAGCCGTGGGACAGCATTCACCTACGAGCAGTACTTC
TRBJ1-2 | once | TRBD1 | TRBV19 | CASSIRQGVNHGYTF | TGTGCCAGTAGTATCCGGCAGGGGGTTAACCATGGCTACACCTTC
TRBJ2-1 | - | TRBD2 | TRBV7-9 | CASSSGFSGVWFF | TGTGCCAGCAGCTCAGGGTTTAGCGGGGTGTGGTTCTTC
TRBJ2-2 | - | TRBD2 | TRBV5-1 | CASSLLAGVELGELFF | TGCGCCAGCAGCCTACTAGCGGGAGTTGAGTTAGGGGAGCTGTTTTTT
TRBJ1-2 | once | - | TRBV2 | CASSREVQGGYGYTF | TGTGCCAGCAGCCGGGAGGTGCAGGGCGGCTATGGCTACACCTTC
TRBJ2-3 | - | TRBD2 | TRBV7-9 | CASSLGLAGYESMQYF | TGTGCCAGCAGCTTAGGACTAGCGGGATATGAATCGATGCAGTATTTT
TRBJ2-5 | - | - | TRBV25-1 | CASSPTWGQGQETQYF | TGTGCCAGCAGTCCCACATGGGGCCAGGGCCAAGAGACCCAGTACTTC
TRBJ1-1 | few | - | TRBV9 | CASSVGSGQVGAFF | TGTGCCAGCAGCGTAGGGTCAGGGCAAGTAGGTGCTTTCTTT
TRBJ1-2 | - | - | TRBV6-6 | CASSYPGATENGYTF | TGTGCCAGCAGTTACCCAGGGGCGACAGAAAATGGCTACACCTTC
TRBJ2-7 | once | TRBD2 | TRBV9 | CASSESGTSVYEQYF | TGTGCCAGCAGCGAGAGCGGGACTAGCGTCTACGAGCAGTACTTC
TRBJ1-1 | - | - | TRBV6-1 | CASSDSHSIGTEAFF | TGTGCCAGCAGTGATTCCCACTCAATTGGCACTGAAGCTTTCTTT
TRBJ1-2 | once | - | TRBV7-9 | CASSLEGNGYTF | TGTGCCAGCAGCTTAGAGGGGAATGGCTACACCTTC
TRBJ2-7 | - | TRBD1 | TRBV28 | CASSSPLRQGLFFYEQYF | TGTGCCAGCAGTTCCCCCTTAAGACAGGGCTTGTTTTTCTACGAGCAGTACTTC
TRBJ1-1 | - | - | TRBV5-1 | CASRKTTDNTEAFF | TGCGCCAGCAGAAAGACTACAGATAACACTGAAGCTTTCTTT
TRBJ2-1 | few | - | TRBV27 | CASSFRSRAHYQNNEQFF | TGTGCCAGCAGTTTTCGCTCGCGAGCCCACTACCAAAACAATGAGCAGTTCTTC
TRBJ2-7 | - | TRBD2 | TRBV9 | CASSAGRASGTYEQYF | TGTGCCAGCAGCGCCGGCCGCGCTAGCGGAACCTACGAGCAGTACTTC
TRBJ2-5 | - | TRBD2 | TRBV27 | CASSLLAGGPEETQYF | TGTGCCAGCAGTTTACTAGCGGGAGGGCCGGAAGAGACCCAGTACTTC
TRBJ2-7 | - | TRBD2 | TRBV6-5 | CASSSGLAGGSYEQYF | TGTGCCAGCAGTTCCGGACTAGCGGGAGGCTCCTACGAGCAGTACTTC
TRBJ1-2 | few | - | TRBV10-3 | CAISDGRGSGGYTF | TGTGCCATCAGTGACGGTCGGGGATCGGGAGGCTACACCTTC
TRBJ2-5 | few | - | TRBV12-5 | CASGLVPIVEVRRFQETQYF | TGTGCTAGTGGTTTGGTACCTATCGTCGAGGTCCGACGCTTCCAAGAGACCCAGTACTTC
TRBJ1-4 | - | - | TRBV30 | CAWRGGEKLFF | TGTGCCTGGAGGGGGGGGGAAAAACTGTTTTTT
TRBJ2-2 | few | TRBD1 | TRBV14 | CASSRGTGLNTGELFF | TGTGCCAGCAGCCGGGGGACAGGCCTTAACACCGGGGAGCTGTTTTTT
TRBJ1-1 | once | - | TRBV14 | CASSQSRGGTEAFF | TGTGCCAGCAGCCAGTCCAGGGGTGGCACTGAAGCTTTCTTT
TRBJ2-6 | few | - | TRBV27 | CASKGASGANVLTF | TGTGCCAGCAAAGGGGCGTCTGGGGCCAACGTCCTGACTTTC
TRBJ1-1 | - | - | TRBV27 | CASSLWGRGSEAFF | TGTGCCAGCAGTCTCTGGGGCAGGGGATCTGAAGCTTTCTTT
TRBJ1-1 | - | TRBD1 | TRBV29-1 | CSVEGQLNTEAFF | TGCAGCGTTGAGGGACAGCTGAACACTGAAGCTTTCTTT
TRBJ2-7 | - | - | TRBV7-3 | CASSLMGGSYEQYF | TGTGCCAGCAGCTTAATGGGGGGCTCCTACGAGCAGTACTTC
TRBJ2-7 | once | - | TRBV2 | CASSDFDWQTGEQYF | TGTGCCAGCAGTGATTTTGACTGGCAGACGGGCGAGCAGTACTTC
TRBJ1-2 | - | - | TRBV19 | CASFNYGYTF | TGTGCCAGCTTTAACTATGGCTACACCTTC
TRBJ2-7 | - | TRBD1 | TRBV7-2 | CASSQTGAYEQYF | TGTGCCAGCAGCCAGACAGGGGCGTACGAGCAGTACTTC
TRBJ1-2 | - | - | TRBV27 | CASSFLYGYTF | TGTGCCAGCAGTTTTCTCTATGGCTACACCTTC
TRBJ2-4 | - | - | TRBV7-9 | CASSPRSAAKNIQYF | TGTGCCAGCAGCCCGCGGAGTGCGGCCAAAAACATTCAGTACTTC
TRBJ1-2 | - | - | TRBV19 | CASSIGGGRGYTF | TGTGCCAGTAGTATAGGAGGGGGTAGAGGCTACACCTTC
TRBJ2-7 | - | - | TRBV6-6 | CASSYSREEYF | TGTGCCAGCAGTTACTCGCGAGAGGAGTACTTC
TRBJ1-1 | - | - | TRBV28 | CASVESFAVTEAFF | TGTGCCAGCGTAGAGAGCTTCGCGGTCACTGAAGCTTTCTTT
TRBJ2-1 | few | - | TRBV2 | CASSEALAPPYNEQFF | TGTGCCAGCAGTGAAGCGCTCGCGCCCCCCTACAATGAGCAGTTCTTC
TRBJ1-1 | - | - | TRBV5-1 | CASSLGGQLNTEAFF | TGCGCCAGCAGCTTGGGGGGGCAGCTGAACACTGAAGCTTTCTTT
TRBJ2-1 | - | - | TRBV28 | CASPPSASYNEQFF | TGTGCCAGCCCACCTAGCGCATCCTACAATGAGCAGTTCTTC
TRBJ1-2 | few | - | TRBV7-9 | CASSPGGGAGRQLYGYTF | TGTGCCAGCAGCCCCGGAGGGGGAGCGGGACGACAGCTCTATGGCTACACCTTC
TRBJ1-3 | - | - | TRBV28 | CASSFRGSGNTIYF | TGTGCCAGCAGTTTTCGGGGCTCTGGAAACACCATATATTTT
TRBJ2-3 | - | - | TRBV5-5 | CASSLEISDTQYF | TGTGCCAGCAGCTTGGAAATATCTGATACGCAGTATTTT
TRBJ2-2 | - | TRBD2 | TRBV7-3 | CASSFSGSGTGELFF | TGTGCCAGCAGCTTTAGCGGGAGTGGCACCGGGGAGCTGTTTTTT
TRBJ2-2 | - | TRBD2 | TRBV7-2 | CASSRGETGELFF | TGTGCCAGCAGCCGGGGGGAGACCGGGGAGCTGTTTTTT
TRBJ1-1 | - | - | TRBV19 | CASSSNWNTEAFF | TGTGCCAGTTCATCGAACTGGAACACTGAAGCTTTCTTT
TRBJ1-1 | - | TRBD1 | TRBV5-8 | CASSPAGTGNTEAFF | TGTGCCAGCAGCCCGGCCGGGACAGGGAACACTGAAGCTTTCTTT
TRBJ2-1 | once | TRBD2 | TRBV19 | CATVAGYEQFF | TGTGCCACCGTAGCGGGATATGAGCAGTTCTTC
TRBJ1-2 | - | - | TRBV27 | CASGGINYGYTF | TGTGCCAGCGGGGGCATCAACTATGGCTACACCTTC
TRBJ2-7 | few | - | TRBV4-2 | CASSQTGPSYEQYF | TGTGCCAGCAGCCAAACAGGCCCCTCCTACGAGCAGTACTTC
TRBJ1-1 | - | - | TRBV5-1 | CASRSGTHVTEAFF | TGCGCCAGCAGGTCCGGGACACACGTTACTGAAGCTTTCTTT
TRBJ2-2 | - | TRBD2 | TRBV13 | CASSLRTAGGTGELFF | TGTGCCAGCAGCTTGCGAACAGCGGGAGGCACCGGGGAGCTGTTTTTT
TRBJ1-1 | - | - | TRBV5-1 | CASSLDGALNTEAFF | TGCGCCAGCAGCTTGGATGGAGCCTTGAACACTGAAGCTTTCTTT
TRBJ2-7 | - | TRBD2 | TRBV7-6 | CASGRQGLAGGEQYF | TGTGCCAGCGGAAGACAGGGGCTAGCGGGGGGTGAGCAGTACTTC
TRBJ1-1 | - | - | TRBV18 | CASSPPDSWNTEAFF | TGTGCCAGCTCACCACCGGACAGTTGGAACACTGAAGCTTTCTTT
TRBJ2-7 | - | - | TRBV13 | CASSLGSGEQYF | TGTGCCAGCAGCTTGGGCTCTGGCGAGCAGTACTTC
TRBJ2-3 | - | - | TRBV29-1 | CSVGGLSGSDTQYF | TGCAGCGTCGGGGGGCTAAGCGGGTCAGATACGCAGTATTTT